This is a list of T cell receptor beta chains from one sample in a study of OX40 agonist ivuxolimab in advanced cancers. Using immunoSEQ multiplex PCR, the repertoire was profiled, and TCRdb retains in-frame clones only, with some absent. The sample records 20,000 to 30,000 clones, 60% to 80% being singletons. The sequencing used CD4+ or CD8+ T cells sorted from blood, collected in a trial of the OX40 agonist ivuxolimab. These receptors were collected from an adult with an advanced solid tumor such as melanoma, head and neck, liver or kidney cancer. CDR3s include the opening cysteine and the closing phenylalanine or tryptophan. A D gene is named only where the DNA matches it firmly. Clone size appears in some rows only: once, few, many, or a class for an expanded clone.

v_call: TRBV27
j_call: TRBJ1-4
d_call: -
clone_size: -
cdr3_nt: TGTGCCAGCAGTTCGAGGGCCGGTAGGGAAAAACTGTTTTTT
cdr3_aa: CASSSRAGREKLFF

v_call: TRBV28
j_call: TRBJ1-5
d_call: TRBD1
clone_size: -
cdr3_nt: TGTGCCAGCAGTCCCAACAGGGGATTAACGGAGCCCCAGCATTTT
cdr3_aa: CASSPNRGLTEPQHF

v_call: TRBV7-7
j_call: TRBJ2-7
d_call: -
clone_size: -
cdr3_nt: TGTGCCAGCAGCTTAGAAGGAGCAGGCTCCTACGAGCAGTACTTC
cdr3_aa: CASSLEGAGSYEQYF

v_call: TRBV9
j_call: TRBJ1-2
d_call: -
clone_size: -
cdr3_nt: TGTGCCAGCAGCGTAGGTCCAGGGGCTCTTTATGGCTACACCTTC
cdr3_aa: CASSVGPGALYGYTF

v_call: TRBV15
j_call: TRBJ2-5
d_call: -
clone_size: -
cdr3_nt: TGTGCCACCAGCAGCTTTGGAGAGACCCAGTACTTC
cdr3_aa: CATSSFGETQYF

v_call: TRBV5-5
j_call: TRBJ1-3
d_call: -
clone_size: -
cdr3_nt: TGTGCCAGCAGCCTCACCCGGGCCAGCTCTGGAAACACCATATATTTT
cdr3_aa: CASSLTRASSGNTIYF

v_call: TRBV29-1
j_call: TRBJ2-1
d_call: TRBD1
clone_size: -
cdr3_nt: TGCAGCGTGGACATCAGGGGGAGCTCCTACAATGAGCAGTTCTTC
cdr3_aa: CSVDIRGSSYNEQFF

v_call: TRBV5-6
j_call: TRBJ1-2
d_call: -
clone_size: -
cdr3_nt: TGTGCCAGCAGCCCCGGAAACAACTATGGCTACACCTTC
cdr3_aa: CASSPGNNYGYTF

v_call: TRBV19
j_call: TRBJ2-3
d_call: TRBD1
clone_size: -
cdr3_nt: TGTGCCAGTAGTATGAGGACAGGGGGCCAGGTAGATACGCAGTATTTT
cdr3_aa: CASSMRTGGQVDTQYF

v_call: TRBV6-6
j_call: TRBJ2-1
d_call: TRBD1
clone_size: -
cdr3_nt: TGTGCCAGCAGTTACTCAGCGACAGGGGGGCACAATGAGCAGTTCTTC
cdr3_aa: CASSYSATGGHNEQFF

v_call: TRBV30
j_call: TRBJ1-5
d_call: -
clone_size: few
cdr3_nt: TGTGCCTGGAGTCCCGACGGGACCCTTAGCAATCAGCCCCAGCATTTT
cdr3_aa: CAWSPDGTLSNQPQHF

v_call: TRBV27
j_call: TRBJ2-7
d_call: -
clone_size: -
cdr3_nt: TGTGCCAGCAGTCCAGGGATCGTTTACGAGCAGTACTTC
cdr3_aa: CASSPGIVYEQYF

v_call: TRBV5-1
j_call: TRBJ2-6
d_call: -
clone_size: -
cdr3_nt: TGCGCCAGCAGTCCTTCGGGGGTTGGGGCCAACGTCCTGACTTTC
cdr3_aa: CASSPSGVGANVLTF

v_call: TRBV5-6
j_call: TRBJ2-4
d_call: TRBD1
clone_size: -
cdr3_nt: TGTGCCAGCAGCTTGGGACAGGGAACCAAAAACATTCAGTACTTC
cdr3_aa: CASSLGQGTKNIQYF

v_call: TRBV27
j_call: TRBJ2-5
d_call: TRBD1
clone_size: -
cdr3_nt: TGTGCCAGCAGGGGACAGGACGAAGAGACCCAGTACTTC
cdr3_aa: CASRGQDEETQYF

v_call: TRBV7-8
j_call: TRBJ2-1
d_call: -
clone_size: -
cdr3_nt: TGTGCCAGCAGCTTCAGACAGGTGAATGAGCAGTTCTTC
cdr3_aa: CASSFRQVNEQFF

v_call: TRBV28
j_call: TRBJ2-1
d_call: TRBD1
clone_size: -
cdr3_nt: TGTGCCAGCAGTTTTGCCGGGACAGGGGGCGCAGGTGAGCAGTTCTTC
cdr3_aa: CASSFAGTGGAGEQFF

v_call: TRBV14
j_call: TRBJ2-7
d_call: TRBD1
clone_size: -
cdr3_nt: TGTGCCAGCAGCCCTGCAGGGGGCAGCGAGCAGTACTTC
cdr3_aa: CASSPAGGSEQYF

v_call: TRBV6-1
j_call: TRBJ1-2
d_call: -
clone_size: -
cdr3_nt: TGTGCCAGCAGTGAAACGGGACACTATTGCTACACCTTC
cdr3_aa: CASSETGHYCYTF

v_call: TRBV14
j_call: TRBJ1-4
d_call: -
clone_size: -
cdr3_nt: TGTGCCAGCAGCCAAGTGGCTGAAAAACTGTTTTTT
cdr3_aa: CASSQVAEKLFF

v_call: TRBV5-1
j_call: TRBJ2-1
d_call: -
clone_size: -
cdr3_nt: TGCGCCAGCAGCCTAGGGGACGGAGGACCCACCTACAATGAGCAGTTCTTC
cdr3_aa: CASSLGDGGPTYNEQFF

v_call: TRBV30
j_call: TRBJ2-5
d_call: TRBD1
clone_size: -
cdr3_nt: TGTGCCTGGGGACAGGGTACAGAGACCCAGTACTTC
cdr3_aa: CAWGQGTETQYF

v_call: TRBV10-3
j_call: TRBJ2-1
d_call: TRBD2
clone_size: once
cdr3_nt: TGTGCCATCAGTGAGTCGGAACTAGCGGTAGGGAATGAGCAGTTCTTC
cdr3_aa: CAISESELAVGNEQFF

v_call: TRBV7-9
j_call: TRBJ1-4
d_call: -
clone_size: -
cdr3_nt: TGTGCCAGCAGCTTAGTCTATTCGGTTAATGAAAAACTGTTTTTT
cdr3_aa: CASSLVYSVNEKLFF

v_call: TRBV5-8
j_call: TRBJ2-2
d_call: TRBD1
clone_size: few
cdr3_nt: TGTGCCAGCAGGGACAGGATCCTAGTGGACACCGGGGAGCTGTTTTTT
cdr3_aa: CASRDRILVDTGELFF

v_call: TRBV11-1
j_call: TRBJ2-7
d_call: -
clone_size: -
cdr3_nt: TGTGCCAGCAGCTTCCGGTCAGGTCTGGTCGAGCAGTACTTC
cdr3_aa: CASSFRSGLVEQYF

v_call: TRBV4-1
j_call: TRBJ2-6
d_call: TRBD2
clone_size: once
cdr3_nt: TGCGCCTGTGGGAGGGAACCTGGGGCCAACGTCCTGACTTTC
cdr3_aa: CACGREPGANVLTF

v_call: TRBV6-6
j_call: TRBJ1-1
d_call: -
clone_size: -
cdr3_nt: TGTGCCAGCAGCCCCCCGGGAGGGCGAGTGACTGAAGCTTTCTTT
cdr3_aa: CASSPPGGRVTEAFF

v_call: TRBV7-9
j_call: TRBJ2-1
d_call: TRBD1
clone_size: -
cdr3_nt: TGTGCCAGCAGCACCCCAGGGGGTAAGCAGTTCTTC
cdr3_aa: CASSTPGGKQFF

v_call: TRBV5-1
j_call: TRBJ2-7
d_call: -
clone_size: -
cdr3_nt: TGCGCCGCTCCTTGCCCGGGACGGAGCCTCTCCTACGAGCAGTACTTC
cdr3_aa: CAAPCPGRSLSYEQYF

v_call: TRBV30
j_call: TRBJ2-5
d_call: TRBD2
clone_size: -
cdr3_nt: TGTGCCTGGAGGCGGGGTAGCGGGGGGGGCGAGACCCAGTACTTC
cdr3_aa: CAWRRGSGGGETQYF

v_call: TRBV10-3
j_call: TRBJ2-1
d_call: TRBD2
clone_size: once
cdr3_nt: TGTGCCATCAGTGACCCCTACCGGACTAGCGGCGTCAATGAGCAGTTCTTC
cdr3_aa: CAISDPYRTSGVNEQFF

v_call: TRBV11-1
j_call: TRBJ1-4
d_call: -
clone_size: -
cdr3_nt: TGTGCCAGCAGCCCAAGGGGATCCTCAACTAATGAAAAACTGTTTTTT
cdr3_aa: CASSPRGSSTNEKLFF

v_call: TRBV18
j_call: TRBJ2-6
d_call: TRBD1
clone_size: -
cdr3_nt: TGTGCCAGCTCACGGGGACAGGGGAACTCTGGGGCCAACGTCCTGACTTTC
cdr3_aa: CASSRGQGNSGANVLTF

v_call: TRBV7-6
j_call: TRBJ2-1
d_call: -
clone_size: -
cdr3_nt: TGTGCCAGCAGCTTGAGGCCGGACAATGAGCAGTTCTTC
cdr3_aa: CASSLRPDNEQFF

v_call: TRBV29-1
j_call: TRBJ2-3
d_call: -
clone_size: -
cdr3_nt: TGCAGCGTAGAGATAGATACGCAGTATTTT
cdr3_aa: CSVEIDTQYF

v_call: TRBV19
j_call: TRBJ1-5
d_call: TRBD1
clone_size: -
cdr3_nt: TGTGCCAGTAGTCCTCGACAGGGGGCTAATCAGCCCCAGCATTTT
cdr3_aa: CASSPRQGANQPQHF

v_call: TRBV29-1
j_call: TRBJ2-1
d_call: -
clone_size: once
cdr3_nt: TGCAGCGTTGACGGCCTAGATCCCTCCTACAATGAGCAGTTCTTC
cdr3_aa: CSVDGLDPSYNEQFF

v_call: TRBV5-6
j_call: TRBJ1-4
d_call: TRBD1
clone_size: few
cdr3_nt: TGTGCCAGCAGCTTGGCGGGACAGTCTAATGAAAAACTGTTTTTT
cdr3_aa: CASSLAGQSNEKLFF

v_call: TRBV5-6
j_call: TRBJ2-1
d_call: TRBD2
clone_size: -
cdr3_nt: TGTGCCAGCAGCAGATGGACTAGCGGGGTAATCTCCTACAATGAGCAGTTCTTC
cdr3_aa: CASSRWTSGVISYNEQFF

v_call: TRBV5-1
j_call: TRBJ1-1
d_call: -
clone_size: -
cdr3_nt: TGCGCCTCAAGGGGGAACACTGAAGCTTTCTTT
cdr3_aa: CASRGNTEAFF

v_call: TRBV5-5
j_call: TRBJ1-2
d_call: TRBD1
clone_size: -
cdr3_nt: TGTGCCAGCAGGAGTGGGACAGGGGAGGTCGCTGGCTACACCTTC
cdr3_aa: CASRSGTGEVAGYTF

v_call: TRBV2
j_call: TRBJ2-7
d_call: -
clone_size: few
cdr3_nt: TGTGCCAGCTGGGGAATCATTACCTACGAGCAGTACTTC
cdr3_aa: CASWGIITYEQYF

v_call: TRBV11-2
j_call: TRBJ2-1
d_call: TRBD1
clone_size: once
cdr3_nt: TGTGCCAGCAGCGCCTCAGGGGGACCCTACAATGAGCAGTTCTTC
cdr3_aa: CASSASGGPYNEQFF

v_call: TRBV18
j_call: TRBJ2-7
d_call: TRBD1
clone_size: -
cdr3_nt: TGTGCCAGCTCACATCGACAGGGTTACGAGCAGTACTTC
cdr3_aa: CASSHRQGYEQYF

v_call: TRBV6-9
j_call: TRBJ1-6
d_call: TRBD1
clone_size: -
cdr3_nt: TGTGCCAGCAGTAATCCAGGGGGGGTTTCACCCCTCCACTTT
cdr3_aa: CASSNPGGVSPLHF

v_call: TRBV5-6
j_call: TRBJ2-5
d_call: TRBD1
clone_size: -
cdr3_nt: TGTGCCAGCAGCCGGACAGGGGGAGAGACCCAGTACTTC
cdr3_aa: CASSRTGGETQYF